This entry concerns a single T cell receptor beta chain. Its antigen is not known. A clone one base away is much larger, so this may be a read error. The entry originates in a study of blood T cells in healthy people across ages. The study, taken as a whole, reports: Diversity was estimated from one million T cells, and these estimates were considered underestimates.

Combining a sample-barcoded 5' primer with a J-beta primer mix, a second PCR ran for about 6 to 12 cycles. Through a template-switch adaptor with 12 random nucleotides, each cDNA molecule received a tag. TCRdb re-called the 5' RACE reads with MiXCR, one entry per CDR3 protein. Here the sample spans hundreds of thousands of distinct CDR3 sequences, over 40% being singletons. V lost 3 bases and J lost 3, with 15 bases in between. Germline-derived CDR1 and CDR2 are DFQATT and SNEGSKA (reference sequence). This CDR3 comprises 14 residues. Specimen: blood. The rearrangement links TRBV20-1 to TRBJ2-7; D is undetermined. The sequence derives from a man older than 75 in good health. The CDR3 nucleotides are TGCAGTGCTAGCGAAGGCGGCCCTATCTACGAGCAGTACTTC. This translates into CSASEGGPIYEQYF.